The clone carrying this T cell receptor (beta chain) was counted many times. Its antigen is not known. At one of its ends the junction is not consistent with the germline gene, which may arise from a read error. The sample comes from a study of T-cell reconstitution after alpha-beta-depleted transplantation in children. The study's findings and limits: Counts and diversity of T cells one year after transplant came mostly from newly produced T cells. At around two months after transplant, the alpha-beta T cells were reportedly derived from several hundred expanded clones that came from non-depleted graft cells.

Unique molecular identifiers were built into the TCRbeta library. Each CDR3 protein gets one entry after TCRdb re-called the PCR reads with MiXCR. This table has about 200,000 distinct CDR3 sequences, about 7% appearing once. There are 12 residues in the CDR3. Germline V gives CDR1 GTSNPN, CDR2 SVGIG (reference sequence). Sequenced here: PBMCs, sampled before TCRalphabeta/CD19-depleted stem cell transplant. This TCR was recovered from a boy aged 2 to 10 with acute lymphoblastic leukemia, due to receive a stem cell transplant. The rearrangement links TRBV30 to TRBJ2-1, with 9 bases aligning to TRBD1. The CDR3 protein is CAWNARDRAYLF. The CDR3 DNA reads TGTGCCTGGAACGCACGGGACAGGGCTTACCTCTTC.